This T cell receptor beta chain was identified during a study of blood T cell repertoires in COVID-19. Across the whole study: The samples span acute and convalescent COVID-19 from the United States, Italy and Spain. From T cells, B-cell-depleted T cells, or PBMCs came the material, which was cDNA or gDNA.

Trimming cost V 11 bases and J 0 bases; bases outside gene matches: 7. Germline-derived CDR1 and CDR2 are MNHEY and SVGAGI. CDR3 length: 14 amino acids. Measured with immunoSEQ multiplex PCR; TCRdb has only the in-frame clones, and not every one. The sample contains more than 110,000 clones, 88% of which appear only once. This sequence joins TRBV6-5 and TRBJ2-1, with TRBD1 identical over 7 bases. Sequencing was carried out using peripheral blood. This receptor was identified in a man between 45 and 60 years old with active or convalescent COVID-19. CDR3 region: CAAQQGPSYNEQFF. CDR3 bases: TGTGCCGCTCAACAGGGGCCCTCCTACAATGAGCAGTTCTTC.